These T cell receptor beta chains were read from a single sample in a study of cytomegalovirus exposure and HLA in healthy donors. The table came from immunoSEQ multiplex PCR; TCRdb's copy has only in-frame clones and leaves some out. This table has about 180,000 clones, 80% appearing once. The sample was PBMCs. All receptors derive from a girl aged 10 to 17 in good health and CMV-seropositive. CDR3s include the opening cysteine and the closing phenylalanine or tryptophan. The D gene is left open where the match is weak. Size tells how often a clone was seen (once, few, many) or the class of an expanded clone, and some rows leave it out.

d_gene | j_gene | abundance | v_gene | CDR3nt | CDR3aa
. | TRBJ2-5 | . | TRBV6-5 | TGTGCCAGCAGCCCAAACACAGAGACCCAGTACTTC | CASSPNTETQYF
. | TRBJ2-1 | . | TRBV28 | TGTGCCAGCAGTTTAGGTGGGACTTCCCTTAATGAGCAGTTCTTC | CASSLGGTSLNEQFF
. | TRBJ2-5 | . | TRBV27 | TGTGCCAGCCGAGCGGTTCCATCGTCCGAGACCCAGTACTTC | CASRAVPSSETQYF
TRBD1 | TRBJ2-5 | . | TRBV15 | TGTGCCACCAGCAGAGATTCCGGGACAGGGATGGCTCAGTACTTC | CATSRDSGTGMAQYF
. | TRBJ2-5 | . | TRBV6-5 | TGTGCCAGCACCCAGGATTTGACCCAGTACTTC | CASTQDLTQYF
. | TRBJ2-1 | . | TRBV5-4 | TGTGCCAGCAGCTCCCAACCCAGCGGTGAGCAGTTCTTC | CASSSQPSGEQFF
. | TRBJ2-7 | . | TRBV5-1 | TGCGCCAGCAGCTTGTCAACAGGGAGCTCCTACGAGCAGTACTTC | CASSLSTGSSYEQYF
TRBD2 | TRBJ2-3 | few | TRBV10-1 | TGCGCCAGCAGTGGAGTAGCGGGAGGTCCAGATACGCAGTATTTT | CASSGVAGGPDTQYF
. | TRBJ2-1 | . | TRBV15 | TGTGCCACCAGGATCCGAACTAGTTCAGGTGAGCAGTTCTTC | CATRIRTSSGEQFF
. | TRBJ2-2 | . | TRBV4-1 | TGCGCCAGCAGCTCGGACAGTTTTAACACCGGGGAGCTGTTTTTT | CASSSDSFNTGELFF
TRBD1 | TRBJ2-3 | . | TRBV6-4 | TGTGCCAGCAGTGACCCATGGGACAGCGGAGATACGCAGTATTTT | CASSDPWDSGDTQYF
. | TRBJ2-5 | . | TRBV7-9 | TGTGCCAGCAGCTTTCAGTACCAAGAGACCCAGTACTTC | CASSFQYQETQYF
. | TRBJ2-7 | . | TRBV5-6 | TGTGCCAGCAGCTTGACGATCGGGAGCTCCTACGAGCAGTACTTC | CASSLTIGSSYEQYF
. | TRBJ2-7 | . | TRBV19 | TGTGCCAGTACACCCGCGGGTTACCCTACGGGAGAGCAGTACTTC | CASTPAGYPTGEQYF
. | TRBJ1-1 | . | TRBV29-1 | TGCAGCGTTGGAAACGGTGGAGCTTTCTTT | CSVGNGGAFF
. | TRBJ1-2 | . | TRBV30 | TGTGCCTGGAACGGTTGGGGCGGCTACACCTTC | CAWNGWGGYTF
. | TRBJ1-1 | . | TRBV29-1 | TGCAGCGTTGTCCGCGGGTATGATGAAGATTTCTTT | CSVVRGYDEDFF
TRBD1 | TRBJ2-3 | . | TRBV5-5 | TGTGCCAGCACCAGGGGGAAGCACAGAGCCCAGGTGGATACGCAGTATTTT | CASTRGKHRAQVDTQYF
TRBD2 | TRBJ2-7 | . | TRBV4-2 | TGTGCCAGCAGCCAAGGAGGGACTAGCTACGAGCAGTACTTC | CASSQGGTSYEQYF
TRBD2 | TRBJ2-7 | . | TRBV11-3 | TGTGCCAGCAGGGGCGGGAGCTCCTACGAGCAGTACTTC | CASRGGSSYEQYF
TRBD2 | TRBJ2-7 | . | TRBV4-2 | TGTGCCAGCAGCCAATACCTAGCGGGGGACTACTACGAGCAGTACTTC | CASSQYLAGDYYEQYF
TRBD1 | TRBJ1-2 | . | TRBV19 | TGTGCCACTAGAAGCGACAGGGGGATCTATGGCTACACCTTC | CATRSDRGIYGYTF
TRBD1 | TRBJ2-7 | . | TRBV19 | TGTGCCAGTAGTATAGGGACAGGAACCTACGAGCAGTACTTC | CASSIGTGTYEQYF
. | TRBJ2-3 | . | TRBV7-2 | TGTGCCAGCAGCTTCGTGGGAGGTACCACAGATACGCAGTATTTT | CASSFVGGTTDTQYF
. | TRBJ1-5 | . | TRBV19 | TGTGCCAGTAGCCTGATTGAGGATTATAGCAATCAGCCCCAGCATTTT | CASSLIEDYSNQPQHF
TRBD1 | TRBJ2-7 | few | TRBV4-3 | TGCGCCAGCAGCCAAGAAGCCGGGACAGGGGGCTACGAGCAGTACTTC | CASSQEAGTGGYEQYF
TRBD2 | TRBJ2-7 | . | TRBV6-1 | TGTGCCAGCTCTGAGTGGCGGGAGCGTCACTACGAGCAGTACTTC | CASSEWRERHYEQYF
TRBD1 | TRBJ2-7 | . | TRBV4-2 | TGTGCCAGCAGCCCCCCGTGGCGGGACAGGCCCTACGAGCAGTACTTC | CASSPPWRDRPYEQYF
TRBD1 | TRBJ1-1 | . | TRBV27 | TGTGCCAGCAGTTTAGCCGGACAGGGGAACACTGAAGCTTTCTTT | CASSLAGQGNTEAFF
TRBD1 | TRBJ2-7 | . | TRBV25-1 | TGTGCCAGCAGCAGCCCGGGACAGTCCTACGAGCAGTACTTC | CASSSPGQSYEQYF
TRBD2 | TRBJ2-7 | . | TRBV7-8 | TGTGCCACTCAGAGGACTAGCGGGGCCTACGAGCAGTACTTC | CATQRTSGAYEQYF
. | TRBJ2-7 | . | TRBV11-2 | TGTGCCAGCAGCTTAGTAGGGTCGAAGCGGTCCTACGAGCAGTACTTC | CASSLVGSKRSYEQYF
TRBD1 | TRBJ1-1 | . | TRBV5-4 | TGTGCCAGCAGCTGGTCTACAGGGGTCGGCACTGAAGCTTTCTTT | CASSWSTGVGTEAFF
. | TRBJ2-1 | . | TRBV11-2 | TGTGCCAGCAGCTATCCGGTTCGCTACAATGAGCAGTTCTTC | CASSYPVRYNEQFF
. | TRBJ2-5 | . | TRBV7-2 | TGTGCCAGCAGCTCCCGTAAGCGAGAAGAGACCCAGTACTTC | CASSSRKREETQYF
. | TRBJ2-3 | . | TRBV5-8 | TGTGCCAGCAGCTTAGGACGGGAGTGGGATACGCAGTATTTT | CASSLGREWDTQYF
. | TRBJ2-7 | . | TRBV6-5 | TGTGCCAGCAGGGCAGGGATTTTTGGCGAGCAGTACTTC | CASRAGIFGEQYF
. | TRBJ2-2 | once | TRBV11-2 | TGTGCCAGCAGCGTCGTCTACAACACCGGGGAGCTGTTTTTT | CASSVVYNTGELFF
TRBD1 | TRBJ1-1 | few | TRBV9 | TGTGCCAGCAGCCCTCCGAGGGGGCCTGAAGCTTTCTTT | CASSPPRGPEAFF